This T cell receptor beta chain was sequenced in a study of T cell responses to AZD1222 COVID-19 vaccine. Study results and limitations: Just a handful of people given AZD1222 tested seropositive at baseline.

In the case of this clone: Its antigen is currently unknown.

Measured with immunoSEQ multiplex PCR; TCRdb has only the in-frame clones, and not every one. The sample holds roughly 120,000 clones; around 89% are singletons and the top ten take 3.5%. This CDR3 comprises 15 residues. Germline CDR1 and CDR2: LNHDA and SQIVND (reference sequence). V was pared by 5 bases and J by 4 bases, with 11 bases of the junction left unmatched. The starting material was peripheral blood, obtained 28 days after the second AZD1222 dose. The V and J genes are TRBV19 and TRBJ2-7; 7 positions match TRBD1. The sequence came from an adult who received the AZD1222 COVID-19 vaccine. In nucleotides, the CDR3 is TGTGCCAGTAGTTCCAGGACAGGCGCCCCTTACGAGCAGTACTTC. Translation gives CASSSRTGAPYEQYF.